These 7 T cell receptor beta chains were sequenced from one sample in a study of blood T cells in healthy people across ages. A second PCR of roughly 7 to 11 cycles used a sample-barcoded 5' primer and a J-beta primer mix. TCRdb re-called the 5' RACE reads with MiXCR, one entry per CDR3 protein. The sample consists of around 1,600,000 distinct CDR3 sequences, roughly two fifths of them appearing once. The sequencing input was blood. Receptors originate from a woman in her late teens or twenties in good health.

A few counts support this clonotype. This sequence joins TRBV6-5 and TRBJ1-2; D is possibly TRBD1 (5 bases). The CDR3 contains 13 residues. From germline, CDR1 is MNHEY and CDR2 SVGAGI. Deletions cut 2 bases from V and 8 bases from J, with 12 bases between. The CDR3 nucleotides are TGTGCCAGCAGTTACGCTCCAGGGCGCGGCTACACCTTC. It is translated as CASSYAPGRGYTF.

CDR3 region: CATSDFAGAPDTQYF. In DNA form, the CDR3 reads TGTGCCACCAGTGATTTCGCGGGAGCTCCGGATACGCAGTATTTT. The chain couples TRBV24-1 to TRBJ2-3, with 7 bases lining up with TRBD2. Germline V CDR1 and CDR2: KGHDR, SFDVKD. The CDR3 covers 15 residues. V lost 1 base, J lost 6 bases, and 6 bases stayed unmatched.

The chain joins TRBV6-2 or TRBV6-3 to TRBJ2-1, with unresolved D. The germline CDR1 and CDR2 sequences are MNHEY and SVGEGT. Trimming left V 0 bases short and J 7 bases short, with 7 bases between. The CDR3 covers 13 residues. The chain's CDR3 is CASSYSIENEQFF. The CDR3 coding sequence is TGTGCCAGCAGTTACTCTATTGAGAATGAGCAGTTCTTC.

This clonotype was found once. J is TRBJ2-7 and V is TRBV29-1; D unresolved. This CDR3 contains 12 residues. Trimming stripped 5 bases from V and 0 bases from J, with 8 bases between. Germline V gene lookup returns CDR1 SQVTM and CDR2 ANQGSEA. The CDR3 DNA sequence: TGCAGCGTTCGGTTAAACTCCTACGAGCAGTACTTC. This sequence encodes CSVRLNSYEQYF.

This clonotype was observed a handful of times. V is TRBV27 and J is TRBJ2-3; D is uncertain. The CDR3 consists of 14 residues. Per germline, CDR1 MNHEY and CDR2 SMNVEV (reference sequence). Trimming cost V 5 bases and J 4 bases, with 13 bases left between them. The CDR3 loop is CASSPLTFADTQYF. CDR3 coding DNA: TGTGCCAGCAGTCCCCTAACGTTCGCAGATACGCAGTATTTT.

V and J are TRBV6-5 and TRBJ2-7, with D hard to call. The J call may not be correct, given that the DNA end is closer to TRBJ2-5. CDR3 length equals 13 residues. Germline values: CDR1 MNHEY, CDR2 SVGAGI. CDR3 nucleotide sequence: TGTGCCAGCAAGAAAGTTACGGGAGAGACCCAGTACTTC. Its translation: CASKKVTGETQYF.

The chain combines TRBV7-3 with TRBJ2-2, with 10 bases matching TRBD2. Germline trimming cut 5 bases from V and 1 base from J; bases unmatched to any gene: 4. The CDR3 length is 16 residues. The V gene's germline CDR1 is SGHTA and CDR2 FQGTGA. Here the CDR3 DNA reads TGTGCCAGCAGCCTAGGGACTAGCGTGAACACCGGGGAGCTGTTTTTT. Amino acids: CASSLGTSVNTGELFF.